The T cell receptor (beta chain) under discussion was sequenced for a study of shared T cell receptors in the human thymus. The V end was cut by 6 bases, the J end by 0 bases, with 14 bases between. Germline lookup yields CDR1 KGHSH and CDR2 LQKENI. The CDR3 runs 15 residues. Assay: immunoSEQ multiplex PCR; the TCRdb copy retains only in-frame clones and omits some. The profile covers about 660,000 clones, with more than 75% appearing a single time and 0.0095% to 0.012% taken by the ten largest. This sample was also put to use in a study of human thymus T cells. That work states: The study used thymus tissue resected during corrective heart surgery. Repertoires from thymus and blood appeared to show biased V and J gene usage. Highly overlapping thymic repertoires among unrelated individuals were reported in related research.

The TCR originated in a boy in the first two years of life with a congenital heart defect. The sample was thymocytes. The rearrangement joins TRBV18 to TRBJ1-1; no definite D call. For the CDR3, the DNA is TGTGCCAGCTCCCCTCCGTACATGATGAACACTGAAGCTTTCTTT. Protein product: CASSPPYMMNTEAFF.